Each of the 14 T cell receptor beta chains below was sequenced from the same sample in a study of T cell changes during pregnancy in multiple sclerosis (dated by TCRdb to between 2018 and 2021). The library relied on the immunoSEQ multiplex PCR assay. In its TCRdb copy, this immuneACCESS table keeps in-frame sequences only and misses some clones. Where compared with another copy, unresolved V genes explain less than half of these, and the others have no known cause. Within this sample are tens of thousands of clones, with approximately 91% of them counted one time only. The ten most abundant clones make up approximately 1.3% of the sample. Here the sequenced sample was peripheral blood, taken in the second trimester of pregnancy. All receptors derive from a female donor with multiple sclerosis, enrolled in a pregnancy study.

The chain links TRBV5-3 to TRBJ1-6; D possibly corresponds to TRBD1 (5 bases). TRBV5-3 is an ORF, and what it does is uncertain. The length of the CDR3 is 17 residues. Trimming took off 3 bases at V and 7 bases at J, with 20 bases between the two ends. CDR3 amino acids: CARSSPRAAILNSPLHF. DNA for the CDR3: TGTGCCAGAAGCTCCCCCAGGGCCGCAATACTAAATTCACCCCTCCACTTT.

With regard to this clone: The same CDR3 can be traced to other DNA sequences in this sample. The J gene is TRBJ2-2, the V gene TRBV10-3, with 10 bases identical to TRBD1. Per germline, CDR1 ENHRY and CDR2 SYGVKD. J lost 2 bases, V lost 6 bases, and 0 bases had no gene match. This CDR3 region has 14 residues. The CDR3 loop reads CAIRTGGNTGELFF. The CDR3 DNA is TGTGCCATCAGGACAGGGGGCAACACCGGGGAGCTGTTTTTT.

This chain links TRBV18 with TRBJ2-6; the D gene is possibly TRBD1 (6 bases). The CDR3 runs 18 residues. The germline V gene encodes CDR1 KGHSH and CDR2 LQKENI. V was cut by 1 base and J by 1 base, with 14 bases left in between. CDR3 bases: TGTGCCAGCTCACCACGGGCAGGGGCCACGTCTGGGGCCAACGTCCTGACTTTC. It is translated as CASSPRAGATSGANVLTF.

The rearrangement links TRBV9 to TRBJ2-3, with unresolved D. CDR1 and CDR2 from the germline V gene are SGDLS and YYNGEE. This CDR3 contains 12 residues. Trimming stripped 4 bases from V and 1 base from J, with 4 bases between. CDR3 sequence (DNA): TGTGCCAGCAGCATCGGCACAGATACGCAGTATTTT. Amino acid sequence: CASSIGTDTQYF.

As concerns this clone: Other DNA variants within this sample encode the same CDR3. In DNA, the CDR3 is TGTGCCAGCAGCCCCAGGGGGCGCGGTAGTGGCTACACCTTC. It translates to CASSPRGRGSGYTF. The chain couples TRBV9 to TRBJ1-2, with 8 bases that match TRBD1. Germline CDR1 and CDR2: SGDLS and YYNGEE. Unmatched junction bases numbered 9, after V lost 4 bases and J lost 7 bases. This CDR3 is 14 amino acids long. The variable domain in full, completed from reference TRBV9 and TRBJ1-2, reads DSGVTQTPKHLITATGQRVTLRCSPRSGDLSVYWYQQSLDQGLQFLIQYYNGEERAKGNILERFSAQQFPDLHSELNLSSLELGDSALYFCASSPRGRGSGYTFGSGTRLTVV.

V and J are TRBV6-5 and TRBJ1-2; possibly TRBD1 for D (6 bases). Germline CDR1 reads MNHEY; CDR2 reads SVGAGI. The ends were cut back, 3 bases at V and 7 bases at J, with 15 bases in the middle. CDR3 length equals 14 residues. The CDR3 sequence: CASSYLTGGSGYTF. DNA of the CDR3: TGTGCCAGCAGTTATCTGACGGGGGGCTCTGGCTACACCTTC.

This chain uses TRBV12-5 with TRBJ2-5; 7 bases map to TRBD1. The junction had 9 bases not matched to a gene; V was cut back by 1 base and J by 1 base. CDR1 and CDR2 (germline): LGHNT, FRNRAP. CDR3 length: 17 residues. CDR3 nucleotide sequence: TGTGCTAGTGGTTTGGGCGTGATACAGGGGTCCCAAGAGACCCAGTACTTC. It yields the protein CASGLGVIQGSQETQYF.

The chain recombines TRBV5-1 with TRBJ1-6, with D hard to call. Germline values: CDR1 SGHRS, CDR2 YFSETQ. Between the trimmed V and J ends, which lost 2 bases and 7 bases, there was a span of 13 bases. The CDR3 spans 15 residues. The CDR3 DNA reads TGCGCCAGCAGCTTTCTAGGACGGGAGAATTCACCCCTCCACTTT. The encoded protein is CASSFLGRENSPLHF. The complete variable domain, with remaining parts taken from reference TRBV5-1 and TRBJ1-6, reads KAGVTQTPRYLIKTRGQQVTLSCSPISGHRSVSWYQQTPGQGLQFLFEYFSETQRNKGNFPGRFSGRQFSNSRSEMNVSTLELGDSALYLCASSFLGRENSPLHFGNGTRLTVT.

The rearrangement joins TRBV7-9 to TRBJ1-3, with no clear D. The CDR3 runs to 11 residues. V was trimmed by 7 bases and J by 5 bases, leaving 6 bases between them. Per germline, CDR1 SEHNR and CDR2 FQNEAQ (reference sequence). CDR3 region: CASTERNTIYF. In nucleotides, the CDR3 is TGTGCCAGCACAGAACGAAACACCATATATTTT.

V gene TRBV7-2 combines with J gene TRBJ1-3; D is unclear. The CDR3 spans 14 residues. Trimming took off 1 base at V and 5 bases at J, with 9 bases between the two ends. Per germline, CDR1 SGHTA and CDR2 FQGNSA. In DNA, the CDR3 is TGTGCCAGCAGCTTAGTCTCCAGTCGAAACACCATATATTTT. The encoded protein is CASSLVSSRNTIYF.

Of note for this clone: The same CDR3 also results from other DNA sequences found in this sample. The V call is TRBV30, the J call TRBJ1-5; perhaps TRBD1 as D (5 bases). The V end lost 1 base, the J end lost 7 bases, and 11 bases lay between the germline ends. The V gene's germline CDR1 is GTSNPN and CDR2 SVGIG (reference sequence). The CDR3 extends over 13 amino acids. This CDR3 reads CAWSGGGRQPQHF. The CDR3 DNA reads TGTGCCTGGAGTGGGGGGGGAAGGCAGCCCCAGCATTTT.

V and J are TRBV5-1 and TRBJ1-5; D might be TRBD1 (6 bases). Trimming pared 0 bases from V and 7 bases from J, leaving 11 bases between. The germline gives CDR1 SGHRS, CDR2 YFSETQ. The CDR3 totals 14 residues. The CDR3 nucleotides are TGCGCCAGCAGCTTGGGACAGGCCGGGCAGCCCCAGCATTTT. Translation: CASSLGQAGQPQHF.

The rearrangement joins TRBV29-1 to TRBJ2-1; D gene ambiguous. V dropped 1 base and J dropped 3 bases, with 4 bases sitting between them. The CDR3 spans 12 residues. Germline V gives CDR1 SQVTM, CDR2 ANQGSEA. CDR3: CSVEVRYNEQFF. CDR3 DNA: TGCAGCGTTGAAGTGCGCTACAATGAGCAGTTCTTC.

This chain joins TRBV7-6 and TRBJ1-3, with a possible D match to TRBD1 (6 bases). Germline V CDR1 and CDR2: SGHVS, FNYEAQ. This CDR3 comprises 14 residues. V lost 1 base and J lost 4, with 8 bases in between. Written as DNA, the CDR3 is TGTGCCAGCAGCTTAGGCAGGGGAGGAAACACCATATATTTT. Residues: CASSLGRGGNTIYF.